A single sample gave rise to the 23 T cell receptor beta chains below, sequenced in a study of blood T cell repertoires in COVID-19. Only in-frame clones appear in the TCRdb table, and some are missing; sequencing was by immunoSEQ multiplex PCR. Of some 150,000 clones in the sample, about 86% were seen once. Source material: peripheral blood. These receptor sequences come from a human donor with acute or convalescent COVID-19. The donor label of this sample is uncertain.

This chain uses TRBV5-1 with TRBJ2-1; 11 bases map to TRBD2. V lost 6 bases and J lost 7; bases outside the gene matches: 12. The CDR3 has 16 amino acids. Germline V gene lookup returns CDR1 SGHRS and CDR2 YFSETQ. CDR3 bases: TGCGCCAGCACAAATGCCGGGACTAGCGGATCAAATGAGCAGTTCTTC. This encodes CASTNAGTSGSNEQFF.

The gene calls are TRBV2 and TRBJ1-2, with a possible D match to TRBD1 (6 bases). Trimming took off 1 base at V and 7 bases at J, with 16 bases between the two ends. CDR1 is SNHLY, CDR2 FYNNEI, per germline. The CDR3 has 15 amino acids. The CDR3 spells CASSEEGTGRRGYTF. CDR3 sequence (DNA): TGTGCCAGCAGTGAAGAAGGTACAGGGCGTCGTGGCTACACCTTC.

The V and J genes are TRBV11-2 and TRBJ1-2, with D possibly being TRBD1 (5 bases). Between the trimmed V and J ends, which lost 0 bases and 7 bases, there was a span of 15 bases. The CDR3 sequence is 15 residues long. Germline lookup yields CDR1 SGHAT and CDR2 FQNNGV. The CDR3 loop reads CASSLDTAGTPGYTF. For the CDR3, the DNA is TGTGCCAGCAGCTTAGATACTGCGGGGACCCCTGGCTACACCTTC.

The rearrangement links TRBV2 to TRBJ2-1; 10 bases fit TRBD2. Germline V gene lookup returns CDR1 SNHLY and CDR2 FYNNEI. With V trimmed by 4 bases and J by 2 bases, 2 bases remained unmatched. This CDR3 contains 15 residues. CDR3 in DNA: TGTGCCAGCAGTGTTCTAGCGGGGGCCTACAATGAGCAGTTCTTC. This encodes CASSVLAGAYNEQFF.

The CDR3 loop reads CASSVEGSTYNEQFF. In nucleotides, the CDR3 is TGTGCCAGCAGCGTAGAAGGTAGCACCTACAATGAGCAGTTCTTC. This sequence joins TRBV9 and TRBJ2-1, with unresolved D. Germline values: CDR1 SGDLS, CDR2 YYNGEE. V lost 0 bases, J lost 2 bases, and 9 bases lay in between. The CDR3 is 15 amino acids.

The chain recombines TRBV6-6 with TRBJ2-7, with D perhaps matching TRBD1 (5 bases). Trimming pared 0 bases from V and 0 bases from J, leaving 9 bases between. There are 15 residues in the CDR3. Germline-derived CDR1 and CDR2 are MNHNY and SVGAGI (reference sequence). The DNA of the CDR3 is TGTGCCAGCAGTTACTCCGACAGATTCTCCTACGAGCAGTACTTC. Translation gives CASSYSDRFSYEQYF.

This rearrangement joins TRBV7-9 to TRBJ1-4; 7 positions match TRBD1. V dropped 5 bases and J dropped 0; count of bases not matched to a gene: 6. Germline V gene lookup returns CDR1 SEHNR and CDR2 FQNEAQ (reference sequence). This CDR3 contains 16 residues. CDR3 nucleotide sequence: TGTGCCAGCAGCCTAGGGACAGAAACAACTAATGAAAAACTGTTTTTT. Its protein product is CASSLGTETTNEKLFF. The variable domain in full, completed from reference TRBV7-9 and TRBJ1-4, reads DTGVSQNPRHKITKRGQNVTFRCDPISEHNRLYWYRQTLGQGPEFLTYFQNEAQLEKSRLLSDRFSAERPKGSFSTLEIQRTEQGDSAMYLCASSLGTETTNEKLFFGSGTQLSVL.

J is TRBJ2-1 and V is TRBV3-1 (or the pseudogene TRBV3-2); 11 nucleotides match TRBD2. The junction had 6 bases not matched to a gene; V was cut back by 2 bases and J by 6 bases. Per germline, CDR1 LGHDT and CDR2 YNNKEL (reference sequence). This CDR3 comprises 16 residues. DNA for the CDR3: TGTGCCAGCAGCCAAAGGACTAGCGGGCGGCGCAATGAGCAGTTCTTC. Translation: CASSQRTSGRRNEQFF.

This rearrangement joins TRBV7-9 to TRBJ2-2; TRBD1 aligns across 8 bases. The CDR3 is 15 residues long. Germline-derived CDR1 and CDR2 are SEHNR and FQNEAQ (reference sequence). V was pared by 3 bases and J by 3 bases, with 3 bases of the junction left unmatched. The DNA for the CDR3 is TGTGCCAGCAGCTTTCGACAGGGGTACACCGGGGAGCTGTTTTTT. Translation: CASSFRQGYTGELFF.

Only one count was recorded for this clone. This sequence joins TRBV28 and TRBJ2-1, with 9 nucleotides matching TRBD1. CDR1 and CDR2 (germline): MDHEN, SYDVKM. The CDR3 spans 15 residues. J was trimmed by 1 base and V by 6 bases; bases with no gene match: 4. The CDR3 region has the DNA TGTGCCAGCAGCCCGACAGGGGGATCCTACAATGAGCAGTTCTTC. This sequence encodes CASSPTGGSYNEQFF.

DNA for the CDR3: TGTGCCGGATATTCGGGACAGGGGGCAAAGGGCTACACCTTC. Translated, it gives CAGYSGQGAKGYTF. The rearrangement links TRBV6-5 to TRBJ1-2; 12 nucleotides agree with TRBD1. The CDR3 is made up of 14 amino acids. After removal of 11 bases from V and 8 bases from J, the junction contained 12 bases not matched to a gene. In germline, CDR1 is MNHEY, CDR2 SVGAGI.

The chain employs TRBV30 and TRBJ1-3; TRBD1 might be the D (5 bases). Trimming removed 3 bases from V and 0 bases from J, with 12 bases in between. The CDR3 runs to 15 residues. Germline CDR1 GTSNPN, CDR2 SVGIG (reference sequence). CDR3 sequence reads: CAWRIDRPSGNTIYF. In nucleotides, the CDR3 is TGTGCCTGGAGGATAGACAGACCCTCTGGAAACACCATATATTTT.

The chain carries TRBV3-1 (or the pseudogene TRBV3-2) and TRBJ2-2; TRBD2 aligns across 9 bases. Looked up from germline, CDR1 is LGHDT and CDR2 is YNNKEL (reference sequence). The CDR3 is 17 amino acids. Germline trimming cut 0 bases from V and 7 bases from J; bases unmatched to any gene: 9. The CDR3 bases are TGTGCCAGCAGCCAAGATCGAGGCGGGGGGGCCGGCGGGGAGCTGTTTTTT. Amino acid sequence: CASSQDRGGGAGGELFF.

This chain links TRBV18 with TRBJ1-2; 8 bases align to TRBD1. This CDR3 has 13 amino acids. CDR1 is KGHSH, CDR2 LQKENI, per germline. V trimming: 5 bases; J trimming: 4 bases; junction bases outside the gene matches: 3. CDR3 loop: CASSSQGAYGYTF. The DNA for the CDR3 is TGTGCCAGCTCATCCCAGGGGGCCTATGGCTACACCTTC.

The chain is built from TRBV28 and TRBJ1-2; D is perhaps TRBD1 (6 bases). Trimming stripped 10 bases from V and 4 bases from J, with 19 bases between. Germline V gene sequence: CDR1 MDHEN, CDR2 SYDVKM. The CDR3 loop spans 14 amino acids. The CDR3 is CAIASTGKTYGYTF. CDR3 coding DNA: TGTGCCATCGCTTCCACAGGGAAGACCTATGGCTACACCTTC.

The DNA for the CDR3 is TGTGCCAGCTCACCGACCCACAGTCAGGACACTGAAGCTTTCTTT. Translation: CASSPTHSQDTEAFF. The chain is built from TRBV18 and TRBJ1-1, with D uncertain. CDR3 size: 15 residues. V was trimmed by 3 bases and J by 3 bases, leaving 14 bases between them. Germline V gives CDR1 KGHSH, CDR2 LQKENI.

In this sample, this clone turned up once. The chain uses TRBV6-5 and TRBJ2-3; the D gene is possibly TRBD1 (6 bases). Trimming took 11 bases from V and 4 from J, leaving 19 bases between them. Looked up from germline, CDR1 is MNHEY and CDR2 is SVGAGI. The CDR3 has 14 residues. CDR3 bases: TGTGCCGTAACCAGGGGCCCAGGTTCAGATACGCAGTATTTT. Its translation: CAVTRGPGSDTQYF.

The J gene is TRBJ1-4, the V gene TRBV3-1 (or the pseudogene TRBV3-2); no firm D call. CDR1 and CDR2 (germline): LGHDT, YNNKEL (reference sequence). Trimming shortened V by 4 bases and J by 4 bases, and 13 bases separated the two germline ends. The CDR3 is made up of 15 amino acids. The CDR3 DNA reads TGTGCCAGCAGCCCGCAGGTTTTCAATAATGAAAAACTGTTTTTT. Its translation is CASSPQVFNNEKLFF.

The chain has TRBV28 and TRBJ1-1; possible D gene TRBD1, 5 bases. V was pared by 6 bases and J by 4 bases, with 12 bases between. In germline, CDR1 is MDHEN, CDR2 SYDVKM. CDR3 length: 13 amino acids. CDR3 in amino acids: CASREAGGTEAFF. DNA for the CDR3: TGTGCCAGCAGGGAGGCCGGGGGCACTGAAGCTTTCTTT.

CDR3 protein: CASSQFEGGSSNQPQHF. The CDR3 DNA reads as TGTGCCAGCAGCCAATTTGAGGGGGGGAGTAGCAATCAGCCCCAGCATTTT. The J gene is TRBJ1-5, the V gene TRBV16; a possible D gene is TRBD1 (6 bases). V was shortened by 1 base and J by 0 bases, with 13 bases between the two germline ends. This CDR3 has 17 amino acids. CDR1 KGHSY and CDR2 FQNENV come from the germline V gene.

A few counts support this clone. This sequence joins TRBV3-1 (or the pseudogene TRBV3-2) and TRBJ1-2; 10 nucleotides match TRBD1. The CDR3 runs 17 residues. Unmatched junction bases numbered 12, after V lost 0 bases and J lost 8 bases. Germline V CDR1 and CDR2: LGHDT, YNNKEL (reference sequence). This chain's CDR3 is CASSQDTTGGARGGYTF. CDR3 DNA: TGTGCCAGCAGCCAAGATACGACAGGGGGCGCGAGAGGAGGCTACACCTTC.

V and J are TRBV19 and TRBJ2-5, with 10 bases lining up with TRBD1. The V and J ends lost 5 bases and 5 bases, in that order; junction bases with no gene match: 8. Looked up from germline, CDR1 is LNHDA and CDR2 is SQIVND (reference sequence). The CDR3 spans 15 residues. CDR3 sequence: CASSRRTGGRETQYF. Written as DNA, the CDR3 is TGTGCCAGTAGTCGCCGGACAGGGGGGAGGGAGACCCAGTACTTC.

This chain links TRBV7-8 with TRBJ1-5, with 7 bases fitting TRBD1. J was trimmed by 11 bases and V by 4 bases; bases with no gene match: 8. The CDR3 covers 13 residues. CDR1 and CDR2 (germline): SGHVS, FQNEAQ. In nucleotides, the CDR3 is TGTGCCAGCAGCTCTGACAGGGCTGGGGCCCAGCATTTT. Translated, it gives CASSSDRAGAQHF.